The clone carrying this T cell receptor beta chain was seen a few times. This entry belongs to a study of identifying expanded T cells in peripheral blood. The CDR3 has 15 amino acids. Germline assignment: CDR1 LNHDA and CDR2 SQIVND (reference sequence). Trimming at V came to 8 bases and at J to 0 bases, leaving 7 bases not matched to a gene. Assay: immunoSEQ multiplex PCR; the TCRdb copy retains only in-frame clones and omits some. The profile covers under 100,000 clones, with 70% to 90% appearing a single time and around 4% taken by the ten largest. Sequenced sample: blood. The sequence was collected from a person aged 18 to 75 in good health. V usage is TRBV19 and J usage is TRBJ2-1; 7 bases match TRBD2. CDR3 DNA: TGTGCCAGTGTATTTATAGCGGGCTCCTACAATGAGCAGTTCTTC. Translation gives CASVFIAGSYNEQFF.